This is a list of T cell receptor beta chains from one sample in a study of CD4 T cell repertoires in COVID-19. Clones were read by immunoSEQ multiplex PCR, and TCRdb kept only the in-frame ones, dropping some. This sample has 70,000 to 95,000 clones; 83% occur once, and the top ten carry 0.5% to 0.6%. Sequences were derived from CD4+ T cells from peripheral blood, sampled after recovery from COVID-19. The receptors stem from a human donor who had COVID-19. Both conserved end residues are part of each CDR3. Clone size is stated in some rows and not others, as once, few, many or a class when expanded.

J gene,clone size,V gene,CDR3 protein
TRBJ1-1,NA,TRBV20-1,CSLLDREAFF
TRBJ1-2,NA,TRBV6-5,CASSAMFGAYYGYTF
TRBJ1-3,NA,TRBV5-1,CASSLEGGNTIYF
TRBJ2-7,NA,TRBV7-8,CATIGTYYEQYF
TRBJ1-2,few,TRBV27,CASSLSGAYYGYTF
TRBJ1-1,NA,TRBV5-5,CASSLGVGTEAFF
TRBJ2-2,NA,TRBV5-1,CASSQGQGPLGTGELFF
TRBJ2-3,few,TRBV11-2,CASSTRTSGGAEDTQYF
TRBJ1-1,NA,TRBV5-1,CASSSTGGAEVTEAFF
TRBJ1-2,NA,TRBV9,CASSHRTGGYTF
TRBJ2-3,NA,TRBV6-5,CASSPGGARTDTQYF
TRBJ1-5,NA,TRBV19,CASSIVRQGSKPQHF
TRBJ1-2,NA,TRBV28,CASEDSLLYGYTF
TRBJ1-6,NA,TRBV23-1,CASSQGRTEPSPLHF
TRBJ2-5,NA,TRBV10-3,CATGTGLQETQYF
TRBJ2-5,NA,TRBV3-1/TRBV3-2,CASSQEGQGGTQYF
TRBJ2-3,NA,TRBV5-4,CASRQGGKDADTQYF
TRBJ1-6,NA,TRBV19,CASNQNYNSPLHF
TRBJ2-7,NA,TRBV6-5,CASSGFYEQYF
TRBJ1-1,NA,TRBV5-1,CASSLYDQGEAFF
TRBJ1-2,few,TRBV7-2,CASSAQGAYGYTF
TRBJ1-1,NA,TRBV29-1,CSVENSGGLTEAFF
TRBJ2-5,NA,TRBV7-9,CASSPKGPETQYF
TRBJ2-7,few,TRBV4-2,CASSQVAGGDYEQYF
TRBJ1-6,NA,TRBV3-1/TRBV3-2,CASSQEQGASPLHF
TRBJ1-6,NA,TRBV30,CAWSFTGVSSPLHF
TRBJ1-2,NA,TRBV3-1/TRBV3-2,CASSGTGTNYGYTF
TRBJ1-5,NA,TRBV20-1,CSASPGTRNQPQHF
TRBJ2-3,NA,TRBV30,CAWRGLFSTDTQYF
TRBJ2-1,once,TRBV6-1,CAGSDPGLAGVGEQFF
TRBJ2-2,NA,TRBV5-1,CASSRLAAANTGELFF
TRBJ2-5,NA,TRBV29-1,CSVAMRGGETQYF
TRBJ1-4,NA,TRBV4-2,CASSPPRGATNEKLFF
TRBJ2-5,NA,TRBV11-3,CASSLQGQETQYF
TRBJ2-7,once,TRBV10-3,CAISATLASGRASHYEQYF
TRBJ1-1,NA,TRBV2,CASKPRNMNTEAFF
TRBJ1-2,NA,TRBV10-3,CAISERQSGYTF
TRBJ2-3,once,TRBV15,CATSRVTTSGRRTDTQYF
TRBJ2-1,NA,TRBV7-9,CASTPLGVGEQFF
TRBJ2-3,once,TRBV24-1,CATSDPAGTAGDTQYF
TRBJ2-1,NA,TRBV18,CASSRGHNEQFF
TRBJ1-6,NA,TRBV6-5,CASSTLGNSPLHF
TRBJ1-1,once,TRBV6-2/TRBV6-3,CASSYLGRTSEAFF
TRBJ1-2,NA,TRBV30,CAFSDRNFYGYTF
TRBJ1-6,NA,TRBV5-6,CASSPRGQDNSPLHF
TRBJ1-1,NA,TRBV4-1,CASSQTPDREYSTEAFF